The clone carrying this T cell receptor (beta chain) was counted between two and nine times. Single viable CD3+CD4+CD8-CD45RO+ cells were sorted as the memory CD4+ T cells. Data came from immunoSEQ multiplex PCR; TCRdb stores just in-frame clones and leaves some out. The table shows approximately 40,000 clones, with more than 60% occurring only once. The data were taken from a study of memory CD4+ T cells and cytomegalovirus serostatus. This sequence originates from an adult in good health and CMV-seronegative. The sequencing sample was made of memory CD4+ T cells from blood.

For the CDR3, the DNA is TGCGCCAGCAGCCGGACAGGGGGCGAAGGCGAGCAGTACTTC. Its protein product is CASSRTGGEGEQYF. The chain carries TRBV5-1 and TRBJ2-7; 11 positions agree with TRBD1. J lost 6 bases, V lost 4 bases, and 6 bases had no gene match. CDR3 length: 14 residues. Germline V CDR1 and CDR2: SGHRS, YFSETQ.